Below, 29 T cell receptor beta chains from the same sample are listed, as sequenced in a study of OX40 agonist ivuxolimab in advanced cancers. TCRdb keeps only in-frame clones here, not all; method: immunoSEQ multiplex PCR. The data hold approximately 77,000 clones, with about 85% observed a single time. Sequenced here: CD4+ or CD8+ T cells sorted from blood, sampled in a trial of the OX40 agonist ivuxolimab. The receptor set was obtained from an adult with an advanced solid tumor such as melanoma, head and neck, liver or kidney cancer.

The rearrangement links TRBV9 to TRBJ2-1; D ambiguous. Per germline, CDR1 SGDLS and CDR2 YYNGEE. The CDR3 totals 14 residues. The V end lost 3 bases, the J end lost 0 bases, and 7 bases lay between the germline ends. DNA of the CDR3: TGTGCCAGCAGCGATGGCGTCTCCTACAATGAGCAGTTCTTC. Translation: CASSDGVSYNEQFF.

This chain links TRBV19 with TRBJ1-2; the match to TRBD1 covers 7 bases. Trimming removed 7 bases from V and 4 bases from J; junction bases left unmatched: 9. There are 14 residues in the CDR3. Looked up from germline, CDR1 is LNHDA and CDR2 is SQIVND (reference sequence). The CDR3 region is CASMVLGTAYGYTF. CDR3 coding DNA: TGTGCCAGTATGGTACTCGGGACAGCCTATGGCTACACCTTC.

This chain uses TRBV5-1 with TRBJ2-7, with TRBD1 identical over 7 bases. The ends lost 5 bases at V and 0 bases at J; junction bases unmatched: 8. CDR1 SGHRS and CDR2 YFSETQ come from the germline V gene. The CDR3 length is 15 residues. CDR3 bases: TGCGCCAGCAGACCTACAGGGGTGAGCTCCTACGAGCAGTACTTC. Translated: CASRPTGVSSYEQYF.

V and J are TRBV11-2 and TRBJ2-1; TRBD1 matches 7 bases. The CDR3 contains 18 residues. Germline CDR1 SGHAT, CDR2 FQNNGV. J was trimmed by 7 bases and V by 1 base; bases with no gene match: 16. The CDR3 sequence is CASSLVFSSGQKDNEQFF. CDR3 nucleotides: TGTGCCAGCAGCTTAGTCTTTAGCTCGGGACAGAAAGATAATGAGCAGTTCTTC.

J is TRBJ2-1 and V is TRBV4-1; TRBD1 matches at 9 bases. Unmatched junction bases numbered 13, after V lost 4 bases and J lost 0 bases. The CDR3 is made up of 19 amino acids. Germline CDR1 and CDR2: MGHRA and YSYEKL. For the CDR3, the DNA is TGCGCCAGCAGCCGGGCGGGACAGGGTATTCAAAGCTCCTACAATGAGCAGTTCTTC. It specifies CASSRAGQGIQSSYNEQFF.

V usage is TRBV27 and J usage is TRBJ1-1; the D gene is possibly TRBD1 (5 bases). This CDR3 is 15 amino acids long. CDR1 and CDR2 (germline): MNHEY, SMNVEV (reference sequence). V was trimmed by 4 bases and J by 4 bases, leaving 16 bases between them. Here the CDR3 reads CASSYGTPGSTEAFF. CDR3 nucleotide sequence: TGTGCCAGCAGTTACGGGACCCCCGGTAGCACTGAAGCTTTCTTT.

The sample holds one count of this clone. This chain joins TRBV5-1 and TRBJ2-2, with D maybe TRBD1 (6 bases). Germline values: CDR1 SGHRS, CDR2 YFSETQ. The CDR3 length is 14 residues. V lost 2 bases and J 4 bases, leaving 9 bases between the germline ends. The CDR3 region has the DNA TGCGCCAGCAGCTTCCTGACAGGCACCGGGGAGCTGTTTTTT. Its translation: CASSFLTGTGELFF.

This clone was seen just once. The chain joins TRBV27 to TRBJ2-7; 10 bases match TRBD2. This CDR3 spans 16 amino acids. Germline V gene data show CDR1 as MNHEY and CDR2 as SMNVEV (reference sequence). The V and J ends lost 3 bases and 4 bases, in that order; junction bases with no gene match: 9. CDR3 protein: CASSFLAGAVLYEQYF. The CDR3 bases are TGTGCCAGCAGTTTCCTAGCGGGAGCTGTACTTTACGAGCAGTACTTC.

The rearrangement links TRBV6-5 to TRBJ1-1; possible D gene TRBD1, 5 bases. Germline V gene lookup returns CDR1 MNHEY and CDR2 SVGAGI. V lost 3 bases and J 4 bases, leaving 9 bases between the germline ends. CDR3 length: 13 residues. CDR3 in DNA: TGTGCCAGCAGTTATAAAGGGGTCACTGAAGCTTTCTTT. Protein product: CASSYKGVTEAFF.

The chain links TRBV11-2 to TRBJ1-2; 8 nucleotides agree with TRBD1. The CDR3 totals 15 residues. The junction had 13 bases not matched to a gene; V was cut back by 5 bases and J by 8 bases. CDR1 and CDR2 from the germline V gene are SGHAT and FQNNGV. The CDR3 DNA is TGTGCCAGCAGCCAAGATCTGGGACAGGATTGGGGCTACACCTTC. Encoded protein: CASSQDLGQDWGYTF.

The chain combines TRBV18 with TRBJ2-5; 11 bases align to TRBD2. This CDR3 spans 15 amino acids. Trimming at V came to 6 bases and at J to 2 bases, leaving 5 bases not matched to a gene. Per the germline V gene, CDR1 is KGHSH and CDR2 is LQKENI. CDR3 nucleotides: TGTGCCAGCTCCCTCGGACTAGCGGGTCAAGAGACCCAGTACTTC. Protein sequence: CASSLGLAGQETQYF.

The gene calls are TRBV27 and TRBJ2-3; TRBD1 matches at 12 bases. Germline V gene sequence: CDR1 MNHEY, CDR2 SMNVEV (reference sequence). The CDR3 runs to 16 residues. Germline trimming cut 5 bases from V and 0 bases from J; bases unmatched to any gene: 3. The CDR3 is CASSPGQGASTDTQYF. As DNA, the CDR3 is TGTGCCAGCAGTCCGGGACAGGGGGCTAGCACAGATACGCAGTATTTT.

This clone was observed a few times. V is TRBV2 and J is TRBJ2-1; D ambiguous. CDR1 and CDR2 from the germline V gene are SNHLY and FYNNEI. Trimming stripped 7 bases from V and 1 base from J, with 8 bases between. The CDR3 has 13 amino acids. The CDR3 sequence: CASTVDSYNEQFF. DNA for the CDR3: TGTGCCAGCACAGTCGATTCCTACAATGAGCAGTTCTTC.

J is TRBJ1-5 and V is TRBV15; 9 bases are shared with TRBD1. V shed 4 bases and J 6 bases; nucleotides not matched to a gene: 7. Germline V CDR1 and CDR2: LNHNV, YYDKDF (reference sequence). The CDR3 is 15 residues long. For the CDR3, the DNA is TGTGCCACCAGCATACCGGGACAGGGTCGTCAGCCCCAGCATTTT. Translation: CATSIPGQGRQPQHF.

V usage is TRBV6-1 and J usage is TRBJ1-1, with D tentatively TRBD1 (6 bases). CDR3 size: 14 residues. Trimming removed 7 bases from V and 8 bases from J, with 20 bases in between. Germline assignment: CDR1 MNHNS and CDR2 SASEGT. CDR3 region: CASTYAGARGEAFF. CDR3 in DNA: TGTGCCAGCACCTACGCGGGGGCGAGGGGAGAAGCTTTCTTT.

The table lists this clone with a few counts. The rearrangement links TRBV7-2 to TRBJ2-5; D is possibly TRBD2 (6 bases). V gave up 1 base and J gave up 2 bases, with 11 bases separating them. The CDR3 is 15 amino acids. Germline values: CDR1 SGHTA, CDR2 FQGNSA. CDR3 bases: TGTGCCAGCAGCTTAGTACTAGCAAGGCAAGAGACCCAGTACTTC. Amino acid sequence: CASSLVLARQETQYF.

The rearrangement uses TRBV6-4 and TRBJ2-1; 9 bases are shared with TRBD1. The germline V gene encodes CDR1 MRHNA and CDR2 SNTAGT. The V gene end was trimmed by 4 bases and the J gene end by 3 bases; junction bases not matched to a gene: 4. The CDR3 loop spans 15 amino acids. Here the CDR3 DNA reads TGTGCCAGCAGTGTAACGGGACAGGGCTACAATGAGCAGTTCTTC. It translates to CASSVTGQGYNEQFF.

This clone was seen just once. The chain employs TRBV19 and TRBJ2-2; 7 bases agree with TRBD1. Trimming took 1 base from V and 5 from J; bases not matched to a gene: 7. Germline CDR1 reads LNHDA; CDR2 reads SQIVND (reference sequence). This CDR3 is built from 16 residues. This chain's CDR3 is CASSIGDRSWTGELFF. The DNA of the CDR3 is TGTGCCAGTAGTATAGGGGACAGATCCTGGACCGGGGAGCTGTTTTTT.

The rearrangement joins TRBV5-1 to TRBJ1-5, with TRBD1 matching over 9 bases. The CDR3 is 14 residues long. The germline V gene has CDR1 SGHRS and CDR2 YFSETQ. J was trimmed by 3 bases and V by 4 bases; bases with no gene match: 2. CDR3 protein: CASSRTGDNQPQHF. The CDR3 DNA is TGCGCCAGCAGCCGGACAGGGGACAATCAGCCCCAGCATTTT.

This chain uses TRBV27 with TRBJ2-5; 11 bases map to TRBD2. CDR3 length: 19 residues. Unmatched junction bases numbered 21, after V lost 8 bases and J lost 4 bases. CDR1 is MNHEY and CDR2 is SMNVEV in the germline V gene (reference sequence). CDR3 nucleotide sequence: TGTGCCAGCGGTCGGCTATTGAGGGCTAGCGGGGGGTTCGGAGAGACCCAGTACTTC. Protein: CASGRLLRASGGFGETQYF.

This chain connects TRBV2 to TRBJ1-3, with a weak D call TRBD1 (6 bases). Trimming cost V 3 bases and J 4 bases, with 13 bases left between them. Germline V lookup: CDR1 SNHLY, CDR2 FYNNEI. CDR3 size: 15 residues. CDR3 loop: CASSDIGTIGNTIYF. The CDR3 DNA is TGTGCCAGCAGTGACATAGGGACAATAGGAAACACCATATATTTT.

The genes are TRBV11-2 and TRBJ1-1, with D perhaps matching TRBD1 (6 bases). Germline values: CDR1 SGHAT, CDR2 FQNNGV. Trimming removed 4 bases at V and 0 bases at J, with 12 bases between. The CDR3 runs to 15 residues. Here the CDR3 DNA reads TGTGCCAGCAGCTGGCTGGACAGCATGAACACTGAAGCTTTCTTT. This translates into CASSWLDSMNTEAFF.

This chain links TRBV28 with TRBJ1-3, with D tentatively TRBD1 (6 bases). The CDR3 is 14 residues long. CDR1 and CDR2 from the germline V gene are MDHEN and SYDVKM. V lost 3 bases and J 4 bases, leaving 10 bases between the germline ends. This CDR3 reads CASSLQGTGNTIYF. CDR3 in DNA: TGTGCCAGCAGTTTGCAGGGGACGGGAAACACCATATATTTT. Complete variable domain (other parts from reference TRBV28 and TRBJ1-3): DVKVTQSSRYLVKRTGEKVFLECVQDMDHENMFWYRQDPGLGLRLIYFSYDVKMKEKGDIPEGYSVSREKKERFSLILESASTNQTSMYLCASSLQGTGNTIYFGEGSWLTVV.

The chain has TRBV11-1 and TRBJ1-6; D uncertain. The germline V gene encodes CDR1 SGHAT and CDR2 FQDESV (reference sequence). The CDR3 is 12 amino acids. The V gene lost 1 base and the J gene lost 8 bases, with 3 bases spanning the gap. CDR3 in DNA: TGTGCCAGCAGCTTAGGACATTCACCCCTCCACTTT. This sequence encodes CASSLGHSPLHF.

V gene TRBV5-1 combines with J gene TRBJ2-7; perhaps D is TRBD1 or TRBD2 (5 bases each). CDR3 length equals 13 residues. CDR1 is SGHRS, CDR2 YFSETQ, per germline. Trimming removed 6 bases from V and 2 bases from J, with 12 bases in between. The chain's CDR3 is CASTREGTYEQYF. The CDR3 DNA reads TGCGCCAGCACCCGAGAGGGGACCTACGAGCAGTACTTC.

The J gene is TRBJ2-1, the V gene TRBV5-3; 9 bases align to TRBD2. TRBV5-3 has ORF status, its function being uncertain. This CDR3 is built from 17 residues. The V gene end was trimmed by 6 bases and the J gene end by 0 bases; junction bases not matched to a gene: 10. Written as DNA, the CDR3 is TGTGCCAGAACCCTGGCCAGGCGGGGGGGCTCCTACAATGAGCAGTTCTTC. It yields the protein CARTLARRGGSYNEQFF.

The chain employs TRBV18 and TRBJ2-5; perhaps TRBD1 as D (6 bases). The end of the DNA fits TRBJ2-7 better, so the J call may be wrong. Looked up from germline, CDR1 is KGHSH and CDR2 is LQKENI. The length of the CDR3 is 15 residues. The CDR3: CASSPPAKGAYEQYF. Here the CDR3 DNA reads TGTGCCAGCTCACCCCCCGCGAAGGGGGCCTACGAGCAGTACTTC.

V gene TRBV5-4 combines with J gene TRBJ1-1, with a possible D match to TRBD1 (5 bases). CDR3 length: 14 amino acids. The germline V and J ends were trimmed by 4 bases and 5 bases, with 15 bases remaining between them. Germline V lookup: CDR1 SGHNT, CDR2 YYREEE (reference sequence). CDR3: CASSLAGTRTEAFF. The DNA of the CDR3 is TGTGCCAGCAGCCTGGCCGGGACGAGAACTGAAGCTTTCTTT.

The chain joins TRBV6-5 to TRBJ1-1; 7 bases are shared with TRBD1. V shed 6 bases and J 4 bases; nucleotides not matched to a gene: 8. The germline CDR1 and CDR2 sequences are MNHEY and SVGAGI. The length of the CDR3 is 14 residues. The CDR3 is CASRETGYGTEAFF. The CDR3 coding sequence is TGTGCCAGCAGAGAGACAGGGTATGGCACTGAAGCTTTCTTT.